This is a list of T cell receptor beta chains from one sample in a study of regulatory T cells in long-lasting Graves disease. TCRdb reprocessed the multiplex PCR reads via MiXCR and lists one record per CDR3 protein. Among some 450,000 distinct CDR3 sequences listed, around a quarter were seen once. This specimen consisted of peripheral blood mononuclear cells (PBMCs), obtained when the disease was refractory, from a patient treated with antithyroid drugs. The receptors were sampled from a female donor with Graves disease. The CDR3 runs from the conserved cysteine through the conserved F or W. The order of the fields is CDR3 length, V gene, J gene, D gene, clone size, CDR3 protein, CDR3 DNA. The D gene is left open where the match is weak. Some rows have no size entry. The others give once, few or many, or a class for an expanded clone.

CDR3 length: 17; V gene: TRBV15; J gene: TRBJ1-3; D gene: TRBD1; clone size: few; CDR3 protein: CATSRSRDRVSGNTIYF; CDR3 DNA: TGTGCCACCAGCAGAAGCCGGGACAGGGTTTCCGGAAACACCATATATTTT
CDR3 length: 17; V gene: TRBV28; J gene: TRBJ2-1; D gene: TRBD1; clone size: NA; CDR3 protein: CASSNEQGSESYNEQFF; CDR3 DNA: TGTGCCAGCAGTAACGAACAGGGGAGTGAAAGTTACAATGAGCAGTTCTTC
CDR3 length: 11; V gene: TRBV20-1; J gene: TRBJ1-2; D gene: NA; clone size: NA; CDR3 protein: CSARGLNGYTF; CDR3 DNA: TGCAGTGCTAGAGGGCTGAATGGCTACACCTTC
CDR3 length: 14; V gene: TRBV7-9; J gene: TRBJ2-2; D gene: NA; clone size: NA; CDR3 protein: CASSLSTGPGELFF; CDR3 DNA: TGTGCCAGCAGCTTAAGTACAGGGCCCGGGGAGCTGTTTTTT
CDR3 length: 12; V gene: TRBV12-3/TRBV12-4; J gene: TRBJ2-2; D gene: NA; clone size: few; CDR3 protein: CASSNPTGELFF; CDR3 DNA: TGTGCCAGCAGCAACCCAACCGGGGAGCTGTTTTTT
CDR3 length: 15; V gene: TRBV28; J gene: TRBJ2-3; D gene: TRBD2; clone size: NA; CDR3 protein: CASTNLAGVTDTQYF; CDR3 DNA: TGTGCCAGCACCAATCTAGCGGGAGTCACAGATACGCAGTATTTT
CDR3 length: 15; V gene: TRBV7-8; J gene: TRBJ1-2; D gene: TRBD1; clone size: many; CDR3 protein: CASSPPGTVTYGYTF; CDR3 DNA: TGTGCCAGCAGCCCCCCCGGGACAGTAACTTATGGCTACACCTTC
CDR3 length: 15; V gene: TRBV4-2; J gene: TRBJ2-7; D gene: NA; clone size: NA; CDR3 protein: CASSPRAESSYEQYF; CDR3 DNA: TGTGCCAGCAGCCCGAGAGCGGAGAGCTCCTACGAGCAGTACTTC
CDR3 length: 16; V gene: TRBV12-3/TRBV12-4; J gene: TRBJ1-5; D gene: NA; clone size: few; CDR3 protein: CASSPRSGGSNQPQHF; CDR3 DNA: TGTGCCAGCAGTCCAAGGTCTGGAGGTAGCAATCAGCCCCAGCATTTT
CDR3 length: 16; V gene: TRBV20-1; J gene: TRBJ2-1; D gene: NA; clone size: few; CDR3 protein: CSLTGSSVGAYNEQFF; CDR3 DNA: TGCAGTCTTACAGGGAGTAGCGTCGGCGCCTACAATGAGCAGTTCTTC
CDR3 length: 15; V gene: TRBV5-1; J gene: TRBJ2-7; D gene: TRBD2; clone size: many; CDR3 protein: CASSSDLAGGGEQYF; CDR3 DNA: TGCGCCAGCAGCTCGGATCTAGCGGGAGGAGGGGAGCAGTACTTC
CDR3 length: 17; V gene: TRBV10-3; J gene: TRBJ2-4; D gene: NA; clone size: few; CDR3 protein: CAISEFRTDLAKNIQYF; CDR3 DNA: TGTGCCATCAGTGAGTTCCGGACAGACCTAGCCAAAAACATTCAGTACTTC
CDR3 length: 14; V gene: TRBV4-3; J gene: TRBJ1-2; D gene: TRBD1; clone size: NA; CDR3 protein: CASNPGTGGYGYTF; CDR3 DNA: TGCGCCAGCAATCCAGGGACAGGAGGGTATGGCTACACCTTC
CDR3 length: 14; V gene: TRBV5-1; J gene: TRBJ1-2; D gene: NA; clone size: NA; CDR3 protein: CASSLEGTNYGYTF; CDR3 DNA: TGCGCCAGCAGCTTGGAAGGGACGAACTATGGCTACACCTTC
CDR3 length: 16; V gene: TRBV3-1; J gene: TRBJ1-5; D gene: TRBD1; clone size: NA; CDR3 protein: CASSSNQGEGDQPQHF; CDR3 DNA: TGTGCCAGCAGCTCAAATCAGGGGGAAGGGGATCAGCCCCAGCATTTT
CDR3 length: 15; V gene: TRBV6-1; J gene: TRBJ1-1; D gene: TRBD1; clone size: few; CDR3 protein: CASSRSGQRNTEAFF; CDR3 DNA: TGTGCCAGCAGCCGATCGGGACAGAGGAACACTGAAGCTTTCTTT
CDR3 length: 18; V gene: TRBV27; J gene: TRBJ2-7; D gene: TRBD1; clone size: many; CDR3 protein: CASSTQVQGAGWSYEQYF; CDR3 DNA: TGTGCCAGCAGTACTCAAGTACAGGGGGCGGGGTGGTCCTACGAGCAGTACTTC
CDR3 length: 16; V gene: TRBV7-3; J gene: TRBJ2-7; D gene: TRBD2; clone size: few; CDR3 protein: CASSLGASGRAYEQYF; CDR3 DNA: TGTGCCAGCAGCTTAGGGGCTAGCGGGAGGGCCTACGAGCAGTACTTC
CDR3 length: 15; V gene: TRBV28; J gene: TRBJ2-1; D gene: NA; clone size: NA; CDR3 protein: CASSGSVGSYNEQFF; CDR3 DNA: TGTGCCAGCAGTGGGTCGGTGGGATCCTACAATGAGCAGTTCTTC
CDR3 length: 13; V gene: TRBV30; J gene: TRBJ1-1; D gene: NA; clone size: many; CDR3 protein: CAWSVRVGTEAFF; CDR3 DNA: TGTGCCTGGAGTGTCAGGGTAGGGACTGAAGCTTTCTTT
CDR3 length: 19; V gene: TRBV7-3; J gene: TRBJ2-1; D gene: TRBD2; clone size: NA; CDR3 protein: CASSTSGLAGGPSYNEQFF; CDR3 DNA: TGTGCCAGCAGCACATCGGGACTAGCGGGAGGGCCATCCTACAATGAGCAGTTCTTC
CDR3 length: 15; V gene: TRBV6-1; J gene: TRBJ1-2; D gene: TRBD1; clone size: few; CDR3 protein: CASRERTGALYGYTF; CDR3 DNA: TGTGCCAGCAGAGAAAGGACAGGCGCCCTCTATGGCTACACCTTC
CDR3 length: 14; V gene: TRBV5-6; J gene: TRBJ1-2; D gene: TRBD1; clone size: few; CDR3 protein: CASSTQQGTYGYTF; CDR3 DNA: TGTGCCAGCAGCACCCAACAGGGGACCTATGGCTACACCTTC
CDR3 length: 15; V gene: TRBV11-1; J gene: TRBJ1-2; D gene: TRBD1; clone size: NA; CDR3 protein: CASSPPGTGIYGYTF; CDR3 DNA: TGTGCCAGCAGCCCCCCCGGGACAGGGATCTATGGCTACACCTTC
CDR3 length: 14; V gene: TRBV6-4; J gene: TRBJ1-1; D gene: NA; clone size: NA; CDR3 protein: CASSDSPTEGEAFF; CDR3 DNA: TGTGCCAGCAGTGACTCCCCGACTGAGGGTGAAGCTTTCTTT
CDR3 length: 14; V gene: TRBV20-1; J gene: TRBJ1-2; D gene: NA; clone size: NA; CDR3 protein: CSARKNRDSYGYTF; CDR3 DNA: TGCAGTGCTAGGAAGAACAGGGACTCCTATGGCTACACCTTC
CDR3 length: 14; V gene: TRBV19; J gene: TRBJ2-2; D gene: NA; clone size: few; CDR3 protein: CASGGQSNTGELFF; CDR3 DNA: TGTGCCAGTGGCGGGCAGTCGAACACCGGGGAGCTGTTTTTT
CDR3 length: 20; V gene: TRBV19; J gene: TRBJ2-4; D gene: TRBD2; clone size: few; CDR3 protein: CASSILSVLAGSVAKNIQYF; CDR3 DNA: TGTGCCAGTAGTATACTCTCGGTACTAGCGGGCTCCGTAGCCAAAAACATTCAGTACTTC
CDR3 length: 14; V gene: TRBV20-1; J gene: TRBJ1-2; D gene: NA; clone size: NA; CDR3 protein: CSARGDGGVWLDTF; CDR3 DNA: TGCAGTGCTAGGGGGGACGGGGGAGTATGGCTGGACACCTTC
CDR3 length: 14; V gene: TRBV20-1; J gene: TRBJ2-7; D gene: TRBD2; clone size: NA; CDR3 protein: CSAREREVSYEQYF; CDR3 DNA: TGCAGTGCTAGGGAGCGGGAGGTCTCCTACGAGCAGTACTTC
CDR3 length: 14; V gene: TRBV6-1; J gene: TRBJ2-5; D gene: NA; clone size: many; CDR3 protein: CASSPTTGGKTQYF; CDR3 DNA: TGTGCCAGCAGTCCCACGACCGGAGGAAAGACCCAGTACTTC